The rows below give T cell receptor beta chains drawn from one sample of a study of blood T cells in healthy people across ages. TCRdb recomputed calls from the 5' RACE reads with MiXCR, one row per CDR3 protein. The sample records around 1,000,000 distinct CDR3 sequences, under 30% being singletons. These same records also appear under a second study, on T cells of mothers and their children.

The sample taken for sequencing was blood. The receptors stem from a girl aged 2-10 years in good health. CDR3s include the opening cysteine and the closing phenylalanine or tryptophan. The D gene is left open where the match is weak. Rows give clone size only sometimes, using once, few, many, or a class for an expanded clone.

v_call	j_call	d_call	clone_size	cdr3_nt	cdr3_aa
TRBV3-1	TRBJ2-4	TRBD1	few	TGTGCCAGCAGCCTAAACAGGGGAAACAAAAACATTCAGTACTTC	CASSLNRGNKNIQYF
TRBV3-1	TRBJ1-2	NA	NA	TGTGCCAGCAGCCCGGGGTCCCTAGGTGGCTACACCTTC	CASSPGSLGGYTF
TRBV2	TRBJ1-1	NA	NA	TGTGCCAGCAGTGAAGCGCTGGCAGACATGAACACTGAAGCTTTCTTT	CASSEALADMNTEAFF
TRBV20-1	TRBJ2-1	TRBD2	few	TGCAGTGCTAGGGGACTAGCGGAAATAATTAACAATGAGCAGTTCTTC	CSARGLAEIINNEQFF
TRBV7-9	TRBJ1-3	NA	few	TGTGCCAGCAGCTTTTTCGACTCTGGAAACACCATATATTTT	CASSFFDSGNTIYF
TRBV6-5	TRBJ2-2	TRBD1	few	TGTGCCAGCAGTTCCGGGACAGGGATCAGCGGGGAGCTGTTTTTT	CASSSGTGISGELFF
TRBV14	TRBJ1-2	NA	NA	TGTGCCAGCAGCCAAATGGGGGGCTACACCTTC	CASSQMGGYTF
TRBV7-9	TRBJ2-1	TRBD1	few	TGTGCCAGCAGCCCTACTGGACAGGGGGCTTACAATGAGCAGTTCTTC	CASSPTGQGAYNEQFF
TRBV11-2	TRBJ2-3	NA	NA	TGTGCCAGCAGCCAGTACAGCACAGATACGCAGTATTTT	CASSQYSTDTQYF
TRBV11-2	TRBJ2-1	TRBD2	few	TGTGCCAGCATAGCGGGTTCGTCCTACAATGAGCAGTTCTTC	CASIAGSSYNEQFF
TRBV29-1	TRBJ1-1	TRBD1	few	TGCAGCGGGGACAGGGGGCGAAGGGACACTGAAGCTTTCTTT	CSGDRGRRDTEAFF
TRBV7-3	TRBJ2-3	TRBD2	few	TGTGCCAGCAGCTTTAGATCCGCGGGAGTTGGAGATACGCAGTATTTT	CASSFRSAGVGDTQYF
TRBV24-1	TRBJ2-4	NA	few	TGTGCCACCAGTGATTTGGAAGACAGGGGAGGGCACATTCAGTACTTC	CATSDLEDRGGHIQYF
TRBV29-1	TRBJ1-1	TRBD1	NA	TGCAGCGCATACATACAGGGGAATGCTTTCTACACTGAAGCTTTCTTT	CSAYIQGNAFYTEAFF
TRBV12-5	TRBJ1-3	TRBD1	NA	TGTGCTAGCTCGTCCGGACAGGGTGGGAACACCATATATTTT	CASSSGQGGNTIYF
TRBV7-9	TRBJ2-5	NA	few	TGTGCCAGCAGCTTAGACCCCGGGGGCGGATTAGAGACCCAGTACTTC	CASSLDPGGGLETQYF
TRBV7-9	TRBJ2-7	NA	few	TGTGCCAGCAGCCCGGGCCTTACGCGGGGGCAGTACTTC	CASSPGLTRGQYF
TRBV28	TRBJ1-6	TRBD1	few	TGTGCCAGCATTGCCGGGGGGACAGGGGGCCTAAATCGTAATTCACCCCTCCACTTT	CASIAGGTGGLNRNSPLHF
TRBV5-1	TRBJ2-7	NA	NA	TGCGCCAGCAGCTGGCTAGTGGGAGGAGAGGAGCAGTACTTC	CASSWLVGGEEQYF
TRBV29-1	TRBJ2-3	NA	NA	TGCAGCGTTAATGTGGGAGGCGCAGATACGCAGTATTTT	CSVNVGGADTQYF
TRBV4-2	TRBJ2-1	NA	few	TGTGCCAGCAGCCGCGACCAGATAGACAATGAGCAGTTCTTC	CASSRDQIDNEQFF
TRBV24-1	TRBJ2-3	NA	NA	TGTGCCACCAGTGATTTGAGGGGATCCACAGATACGCAGTATTTT	CATSDLRGSTDTQYF
TRBV25-1	TRBJ1-6	NA	few	TGTGCCAGCAGTGAAATCCTCTCTTGGTCACCCCTCCACTTT	CASSEILSWSPLHF
TRBV7-2	TRBJ2-7	NA	few	TGTGCCAGCAGCAAACCAGGGTTGAACGAGCAGTACTTC	CASSKPGLNEQYF
TRBV19	TRBJ2-5	NA	NA	TGTGCCAGTAGTACAGACACTAGACGACTCGGGGAGACCCAGTACTTC	CASSTDTRRLGETQYF
TRBV28	TRBJ2-1	TRBD2	NA	TGTGCCAGCAGCCCCAGGGCGGGAGGGGGAAATGAGCAGTTCTTC	CASSPRAGGGNEQFF
TRBV28	TRBJ2-2	NA	NA	TGTGCCAGCAGTTTTGTAGAGAACGGGGAGCTGTTTTTT	CASSFVENGELFF
TRBV5-1	TRBJ2-5	TRBD2	few	TGCGCCAGCAGCGCCGAGGTTCGGGGCGGGAGTGGAGAGACCCAGTACTTC	CASSAEVRGGSGETQYF
TRBV5-1	TRBJ2-7	NA	few	TGCGCCAGCAGCTTCCTAGGGGCCTACGAGCAGTACTTC	CASSFLGAYEQYF
TRBV5-1	TRBJ2-7	TRBD2	NA	TGCGCCAGCAGCTTGAGCGGGGAGGCCTACGAGCAGTACTTC	CASSLSGEAYEQYF
TRBV24-1	TRBJ1-2	NA	once	TGTGCCACCAGTGAGGACGGGACGGATGGCTACACCTTC	CATSEDGTDGYTF
TRBV7-9	TRBJ1-2	TRBD1	NA	TGTGCCAGCAGCCCCGGCCCCGGGACAGCAACCTATGGCTACACCTTC	CASSPGPGTATYGYTF
TRBV29-1	TRBJ2-3	NA	NA	TGCAGCGTTGAAGAAACCCTATGGGGGATGATTACAGATACGCAGTATTTT	CSVEETLWGMITDTQYF
TRBV24-1	TRBJ2-1	NA	NA	TGTGCCACTTCCCCCACAGGAGCTAACTACAATGAGCAGTTCTTC	CATSPTGANYNEQFF
TRBV21-1	TRBJ2-7	NA	few	TGTGCCAGCAGCAAGAGGGGGGCTCAGGACTACGAGCAGTACTTC	CASSKRGAQDYEQYF
TRBV29-1	TRBJ2-7	TRBD1	few	TGCGGCGTACGACAGGGGTCCACCTACGAGCAGTACTTC	CGVRQGSTYEQYF
TRBV20-1	TRBJ2-3	TRBD2	NA	TGCAGTGCTAGATTTCGGGCGGGAGCAGATACGCAGTATTTT	CSARFRAGADTQYF
TRBV7-9	TRBJ1-2	NA	NA	TGTGCCAGCAGCTTATCAGGGTCGGATGGCTACACCTTC	CASSLSGSDGYTF
TRBV4-1	TRBJ2-5	TRBD2	few	TGCGCCAGCAGCCAATTTGATCGCAAGGGGACTAGCGGAGAGACCCAGTACTTC	CASSQFDRKGTSGETQYF
TRBV29-1	TRBJ2-7	NA	few	TGCAGCGTGGGGGGTTGGTACGAGCAGTACTTC	CSVGGWYEQYF
TRBV5-1	TRBJ2-1	TRBD2	NA	TGCGCCAGCAGCTTGGAACCAGCGGGGGTCAATGAGCAGTTCTTC	CASSLEPAGVNEQFF
TRBV11-3	TRBJ2-1	NA	NA	TGTGCCAGCAGCCCTCGACAGGCACCAACATACAATGAGCAGTTCTTC	CASSPRQAPTYNEQFF
TRBV18	TRBJ2-7	TRBD2	few	TGTGCCGGCTCACCTGACGGGACTATCTACGAGCAGTACTTC	CAGSPDGTIYEQYF